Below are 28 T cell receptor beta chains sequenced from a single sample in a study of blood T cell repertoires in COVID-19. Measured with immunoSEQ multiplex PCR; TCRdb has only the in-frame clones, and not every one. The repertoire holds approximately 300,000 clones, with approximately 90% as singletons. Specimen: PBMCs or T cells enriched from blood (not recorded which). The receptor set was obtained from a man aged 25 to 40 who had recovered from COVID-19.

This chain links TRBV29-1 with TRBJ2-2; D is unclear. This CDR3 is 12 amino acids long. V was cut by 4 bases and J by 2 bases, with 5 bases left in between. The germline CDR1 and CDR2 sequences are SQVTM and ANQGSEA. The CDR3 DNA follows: TGCAGCGTTGGCAGAAACACCGGGGAGCTGTTTTTT. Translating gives CSVGRNTGELFF.

The CDR3 sequence is CASSVGVNYGYTF. CDR3 DNA sequence: TGTGCCAGCAGCGTAGGAGTGAACTATGGCTACACCTTC. The V and J genes are TRBV9 and TRBJ1-2; D not certain. V was pared by 0 bases and J by 2 bases, with 5 bases between. Germline loops: CDR1 SGDLS, CDR2 YYNGEE. The CDR3 is made up of 13 amino acids. The whole variable domain, filled in from reference TRBV9 and TRBJ1-2, reads DSGVTQTPKHLITATGQRVTLRCSPRSGDLSVYWYQQSLDQGLQFLIQYYNGEERAKGNILERFSAQQFPDLHSELNLSSLELGDSALYFCASSVGVNYGYTFGSGTRLTVV.

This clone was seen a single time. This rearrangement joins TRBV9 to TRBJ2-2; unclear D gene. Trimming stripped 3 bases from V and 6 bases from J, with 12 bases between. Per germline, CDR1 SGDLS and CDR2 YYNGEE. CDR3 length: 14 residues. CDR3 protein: CASSATDNPGELFF. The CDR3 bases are TGTGCCAGCAGCGCCACCGACAATCCCGGGGAGCTGTTTTTT. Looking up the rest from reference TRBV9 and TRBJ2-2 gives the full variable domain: DSGVTQTPKHLITATGQRVTLRCSPRSGDLSVYWYQQSLDQGLQFLIQYYNGEERAKGNILERFSAQQFPDLHSELNLSSLELGDSALYFCASSATDNPGELFFGEGSRLTVL.

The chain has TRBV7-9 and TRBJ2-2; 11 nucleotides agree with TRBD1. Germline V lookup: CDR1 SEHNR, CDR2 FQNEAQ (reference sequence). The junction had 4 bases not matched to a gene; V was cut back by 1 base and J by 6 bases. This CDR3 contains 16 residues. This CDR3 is CASSLGGTGGPGELFF. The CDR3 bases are TGTGCCAGCAGCTTAGGAGGGACAGGGGGTCCCGGGGAGCTGTTTTTT.

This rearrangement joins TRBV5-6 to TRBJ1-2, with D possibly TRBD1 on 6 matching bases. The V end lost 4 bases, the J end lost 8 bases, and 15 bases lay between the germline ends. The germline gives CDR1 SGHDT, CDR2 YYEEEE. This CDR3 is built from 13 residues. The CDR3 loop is CASSLGGARGYTF. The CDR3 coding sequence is TGTGCCAGCAGCCTTGGGGGGGCGCGGGGCTACACCTTC.

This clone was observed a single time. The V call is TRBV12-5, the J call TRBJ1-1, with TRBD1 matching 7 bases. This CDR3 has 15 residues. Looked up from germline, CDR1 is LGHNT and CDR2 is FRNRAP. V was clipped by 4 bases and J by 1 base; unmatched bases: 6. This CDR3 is CASGSEGTANTEAFF. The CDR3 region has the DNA TGTGCTAGTGGTTCGGAAGGGACAGCGAACACTGAAGCTTTCTTT.

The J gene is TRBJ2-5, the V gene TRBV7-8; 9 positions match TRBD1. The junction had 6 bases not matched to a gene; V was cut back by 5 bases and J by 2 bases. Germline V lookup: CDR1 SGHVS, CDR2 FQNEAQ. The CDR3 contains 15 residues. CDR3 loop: CASSLYGTGQETQYF. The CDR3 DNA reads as TGTGCCAGCAGCCTTTACGGGACAGGGCAAGAGACCCAGTACTTC.

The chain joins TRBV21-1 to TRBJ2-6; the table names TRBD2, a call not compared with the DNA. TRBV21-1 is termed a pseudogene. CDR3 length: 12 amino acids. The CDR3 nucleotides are TGTGCCAGCAGCAAAAACGCCCGGAGCCTGTCTTTC. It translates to CASSKNARSLSF.

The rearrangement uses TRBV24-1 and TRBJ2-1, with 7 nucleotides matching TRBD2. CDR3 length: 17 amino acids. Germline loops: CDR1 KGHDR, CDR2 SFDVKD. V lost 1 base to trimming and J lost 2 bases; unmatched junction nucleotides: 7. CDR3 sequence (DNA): TGTGCCACCAGTGATTTCAGTGGGGGGGGGACCTACAATGAGCAGTTCTTC. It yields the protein CATSDFSGGGTYNEQFF.

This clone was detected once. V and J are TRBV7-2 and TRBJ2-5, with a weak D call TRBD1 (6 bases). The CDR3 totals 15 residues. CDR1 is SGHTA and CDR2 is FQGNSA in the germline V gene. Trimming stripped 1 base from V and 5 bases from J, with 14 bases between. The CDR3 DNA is TGTGCCAGCAGCTTAGGGCGTACAGGGATGGAGACCCAGTACTTC. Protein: CASSLGRTGMETQYF.

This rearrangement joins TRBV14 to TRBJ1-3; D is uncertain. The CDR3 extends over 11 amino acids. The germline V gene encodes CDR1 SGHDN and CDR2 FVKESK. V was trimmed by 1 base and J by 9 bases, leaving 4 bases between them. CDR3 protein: CASSQVSTIYF. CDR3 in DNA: TGTGCCAGCAGCCAAGTATCCACCATATATTTT. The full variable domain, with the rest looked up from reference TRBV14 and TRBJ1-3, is EAGVTQFPSHSVIEKGQTVTLRCDPISGHDNLYWYRRVMGKEIKFLLHFVKESKQDESGMPNNRFLAERTGGTYSTLKVQPAELEDSGVYFCASSQVSTIYFGEGSWLTVV.

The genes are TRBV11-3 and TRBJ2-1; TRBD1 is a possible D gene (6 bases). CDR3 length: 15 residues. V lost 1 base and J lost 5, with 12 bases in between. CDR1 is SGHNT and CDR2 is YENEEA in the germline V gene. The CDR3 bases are TGTGCCAGCAGCTTAGTATTCGGGACAAACAATGAGCAGTTCTTC. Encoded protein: CASSLVFGTNNEQFF.

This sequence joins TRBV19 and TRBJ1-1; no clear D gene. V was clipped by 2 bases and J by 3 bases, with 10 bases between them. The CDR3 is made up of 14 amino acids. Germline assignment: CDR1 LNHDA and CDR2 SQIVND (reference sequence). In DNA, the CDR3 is TGTGCCAGTAGTATATCGGTCCGGGACACTGAAGCTTTCTTT. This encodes CASSISVRDTEAFF.

CDR3 bases: TGTGCCAGCCTAGGGGCAGGGGGAACACGGAGACTCTCTAACTATGGCTACACCTTC. Residues: CASLGAGGTRRLSNYGYTF. The V gene is TRBV2, the J gene TRBJ1-2, with TRBD1 matching 7 bases. This CDR3 has 19 residues. V trimming: 8 bases; J trimming: 0 bases; junction bases outside the gene matches: 21. Germline V lookup: CDR1 SNHLY, CDR2 FYNNEI.

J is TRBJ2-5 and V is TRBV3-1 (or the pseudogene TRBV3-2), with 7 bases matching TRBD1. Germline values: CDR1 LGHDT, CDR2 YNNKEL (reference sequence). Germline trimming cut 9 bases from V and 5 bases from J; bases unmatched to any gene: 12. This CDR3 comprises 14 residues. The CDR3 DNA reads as TGTGCCAGTCTCAAGACAGGGTTGGTGGAGACCCAGTACTTC. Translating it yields CASLKTGLVETQYF.

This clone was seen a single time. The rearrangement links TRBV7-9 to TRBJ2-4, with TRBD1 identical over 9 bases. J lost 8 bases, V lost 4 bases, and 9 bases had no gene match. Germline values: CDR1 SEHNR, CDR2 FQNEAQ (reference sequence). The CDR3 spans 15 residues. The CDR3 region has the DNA TGTGCCAGCAGCTGGGGTCGACAGGGGGTGGACATTCAGTACTTC. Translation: CASSWGRQGVDIQYF.

DNA for the CDR3: TGTGCCATCAGCCAAGACAGGGGCAATCAGCCCCAGCATTTT. Protein: CAISQDRGNQPQHF. This chain connects TRBV10-3 to TRBJ1-5, with TRBD1 matching over 7 bases. After removal of 6 bases from V and 2 bases from J, the junction contained 4 bases not matched to a gene. Per germline, CDR1 ENHRY and CDR2 SYGVKD. CDR3 length: 14 amino acids.

This chain's CDR3 is CASSLSGQGNTIYF. CDR3 coding DNA: TGCGCCAGCAGCTTGTCTGGACAGGGAAACACCATATATTTT. J is TRBJ1-3 and V is TRBV5-1; possibly TRBD1 for D (6 bases). Per germline, CDR1 SGHRS and CDR2 YFSETQ. There are 14 residues in the CDR3. With 1 base removed from V and 4 bases from J, the gap between germline ends came to 9 bases.

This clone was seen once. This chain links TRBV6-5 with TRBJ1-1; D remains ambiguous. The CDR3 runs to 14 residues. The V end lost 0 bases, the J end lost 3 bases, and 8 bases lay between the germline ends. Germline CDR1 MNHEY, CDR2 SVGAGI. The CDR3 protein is CASSYSPGDTEAFF. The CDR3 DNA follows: TGTGCCAGCAGTTACTCTCCCGGGGACACTGAAGCTTTCTTT.

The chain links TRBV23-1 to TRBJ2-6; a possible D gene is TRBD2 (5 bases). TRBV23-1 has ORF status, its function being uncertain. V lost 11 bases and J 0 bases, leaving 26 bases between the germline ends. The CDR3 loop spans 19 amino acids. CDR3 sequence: CAPTRSPTFNSSGANVLTF. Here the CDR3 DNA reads TGCGCCCCCACTAGATCCCCGACTTTCAATAGCTCTGGGGCCAACGTCCTGACTTTC.

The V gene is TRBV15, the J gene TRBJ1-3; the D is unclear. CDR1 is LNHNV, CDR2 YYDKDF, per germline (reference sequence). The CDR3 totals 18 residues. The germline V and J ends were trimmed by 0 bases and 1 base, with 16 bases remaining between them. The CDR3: CATSRDSRGRGSGNTIYF. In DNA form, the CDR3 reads TGTGCCACCAGCAGAGATTCGCGAGGCCGAGGGTCTGGAAACACCATATATTTT.

For the CDR3, the DNA is TGTGCCAGCAGCACCCCCGTACCCGGCGGGGGTGGAAAGCAGTTCTTC. It is translated as CASSTPVPGGGGKQFF. V gene TRBV9 combines with J gene TRBJ2-1; TRBD2 matches at 7 bases. The germline V gene encodes CDR1 SGDLS and CDR2 YYNGEE. After removal of 4 bases from V and 11 bases from J, the junction contained 18 bases not matched to a gene. CDR3 length: 16 amino acids.

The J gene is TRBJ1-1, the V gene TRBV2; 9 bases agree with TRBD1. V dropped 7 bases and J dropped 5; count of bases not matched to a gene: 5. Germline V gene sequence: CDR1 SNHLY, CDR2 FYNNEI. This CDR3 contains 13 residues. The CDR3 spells CASKGQGLTEAFF. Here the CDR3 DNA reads TGTGCCAGCAAGGGACAGGGCCTTACTGAAGCTTTCTTT.

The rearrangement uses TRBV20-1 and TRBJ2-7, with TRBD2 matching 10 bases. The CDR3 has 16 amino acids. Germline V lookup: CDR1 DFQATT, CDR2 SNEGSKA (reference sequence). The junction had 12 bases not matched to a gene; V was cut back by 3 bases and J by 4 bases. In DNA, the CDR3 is TGCAGTGCTAGTCTGCCAAAGACTAGCGGGCGGTACGAGCAGTACTTC. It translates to CSASLPKTSGRYEQYF.

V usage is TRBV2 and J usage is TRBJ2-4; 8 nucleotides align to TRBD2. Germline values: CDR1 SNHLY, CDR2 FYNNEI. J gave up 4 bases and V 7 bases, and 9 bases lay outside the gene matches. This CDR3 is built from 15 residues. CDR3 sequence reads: CASNREAGAKNIQYF. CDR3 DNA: TGTGCCAGCAACCGAGAAGCGGGGGCAAAAAACATTCAGTACTTC.

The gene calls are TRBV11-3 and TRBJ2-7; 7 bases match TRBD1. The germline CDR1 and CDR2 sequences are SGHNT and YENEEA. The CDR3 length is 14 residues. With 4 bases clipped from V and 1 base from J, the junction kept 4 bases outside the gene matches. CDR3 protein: CASSSRDRSYEQYF. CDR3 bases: TGTGCCAGCAGCTCGAGGGACAGATCCTACGAGCAGTACTTC.

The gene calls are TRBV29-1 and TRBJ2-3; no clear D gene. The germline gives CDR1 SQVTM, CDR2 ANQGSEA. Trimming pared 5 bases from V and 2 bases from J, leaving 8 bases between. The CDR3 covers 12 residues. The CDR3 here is CSVSFPTDTQYF. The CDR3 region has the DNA TGCAGCGTTTCCTTCCCCACAGATACGCAGTATTTT.

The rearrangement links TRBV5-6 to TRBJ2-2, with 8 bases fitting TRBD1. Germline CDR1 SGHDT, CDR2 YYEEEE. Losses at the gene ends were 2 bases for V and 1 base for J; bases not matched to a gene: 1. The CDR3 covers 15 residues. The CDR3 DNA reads TGTGCCAGCAGCTTTGGGACAGGGAACACCGGGGAGCTGTTTTTT. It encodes CASSFGTGNTGELFF.